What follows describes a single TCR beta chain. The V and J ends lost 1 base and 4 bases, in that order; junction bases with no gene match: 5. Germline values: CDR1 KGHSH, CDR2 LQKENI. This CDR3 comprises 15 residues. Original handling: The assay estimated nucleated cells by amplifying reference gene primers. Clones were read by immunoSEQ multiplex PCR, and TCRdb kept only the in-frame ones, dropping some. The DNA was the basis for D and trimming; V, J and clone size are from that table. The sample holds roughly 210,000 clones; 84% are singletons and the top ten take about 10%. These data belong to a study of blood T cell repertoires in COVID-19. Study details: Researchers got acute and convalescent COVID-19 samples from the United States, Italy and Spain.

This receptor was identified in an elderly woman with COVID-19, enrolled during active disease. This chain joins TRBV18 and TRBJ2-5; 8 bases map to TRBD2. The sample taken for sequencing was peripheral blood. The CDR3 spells CASSPQAGASETQYF. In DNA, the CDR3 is TGTGCCAGCTCACCACAAGCGGGGGCCTCAGAGACCCAGTACTTC.